Given below is one T cell receptor (beta chain) in context. PCR was performed a second time for 7 to 11 cycles using a sample-barcoded 5' primer and a J-beta primer mix. The template-switch adaptor was a 5' adaptor with 12 random nucleotides. It tagged each cDNA molecule. A minimum of 3 million CDR3-containing paired-end reads was obtained for each sample. One entry per CDR3 protein, called by TCRdb with MiXCR from the 5' RACE reads. This sample has roughly 1,100,000 distinct CDR3 sequences; about 25% occur once, and the top ten carry about 0.69%. This record comes from a study of blood T cells in healthy people across ages. The CDR3 extends over 14 amino acids. Germline assignment: CDR1 LGHNA and CDR2 YNFKEQ. V was clipped by 1 base and J by 1 base, with 6 bases between them. These data are also associated with another study on T cells of mothers and their children. That work contributes: Material was donated by three healthy Caucasian mothers and their six children. The entire RNA extract went into cDNA synthesis at about 1.5 ug per 15 ul.

The V gene is TRBV4-2, the J gene TRBJ2-3; no firm D call. This sequence was found in a girl aged 2 to 9 in good health. The sequencing input was blood. The CDR3 nucleotides are TGTGCCAGCAGCCAAGCAATTGGCACAGATACGCAGTATTTT. It specifies CASSQAIGTDTQYF.